This entry concerns a single T cell receptor beta chain. Its antigen is unidentified. TCRdb re-derived calls from the 5' RACE reads in MiXCR, one entry per CDR3 protein. Seen here are about 160,000 distinct CDR3 sequences, roughly 18% observed once, and the top ten hold under 9%. This specimen comes from a study of CD8 T cells in ankylosing spondylitis. Study-level results: Characteristic of ankylosing spondylitis blood, it appeared, was a TCR beta motif comprising 7 to 9 highly homologous variants. Earlier reports found some motif variants in synovial fluid and blood in reactive arthritis. Within peripheral blood, clones linked to disease were CD8+ and relatively rare.

Germline CDR1 reads MGHRA; CDR2 reads YSYEKL. Trimming stripped 1 base from V and 3 bases from J, with 9 bases between. The CDR3 has 14 residues. The sequence was collected from a male donor with ankylosing spondylitis or in good health (not recorded which). Sequenced material: blood, either unsorted or a sorted T cell fraction (not recorded which). The chain couples TRBV4-1 to TRBJ1-1; D gene uncertain. The CDR3 region is CASSQGGGDTEAFF. In DNA, the CDR3 is TGCGCCAGCAGCCAAGGCGGCGGGGACACTGAAGCTTTCTTT.